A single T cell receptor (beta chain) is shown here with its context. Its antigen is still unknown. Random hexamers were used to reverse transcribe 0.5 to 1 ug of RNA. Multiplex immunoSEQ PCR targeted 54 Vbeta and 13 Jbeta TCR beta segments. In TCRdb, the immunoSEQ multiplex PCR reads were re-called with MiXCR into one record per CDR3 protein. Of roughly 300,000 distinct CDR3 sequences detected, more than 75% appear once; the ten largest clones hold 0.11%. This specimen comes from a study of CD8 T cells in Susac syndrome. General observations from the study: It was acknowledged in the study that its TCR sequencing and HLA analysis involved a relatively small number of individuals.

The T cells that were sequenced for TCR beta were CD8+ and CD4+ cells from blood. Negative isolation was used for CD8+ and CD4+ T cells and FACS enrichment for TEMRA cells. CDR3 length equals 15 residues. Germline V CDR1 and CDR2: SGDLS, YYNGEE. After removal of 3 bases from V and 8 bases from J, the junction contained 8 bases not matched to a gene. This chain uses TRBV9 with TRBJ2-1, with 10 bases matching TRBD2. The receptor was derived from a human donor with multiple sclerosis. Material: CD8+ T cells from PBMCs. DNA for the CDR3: TGTGCCAGCAGCGCAATGGGACTAGCGCGGGATGAGCAGTTCTTC. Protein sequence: CASSAMGLARDEQFF.